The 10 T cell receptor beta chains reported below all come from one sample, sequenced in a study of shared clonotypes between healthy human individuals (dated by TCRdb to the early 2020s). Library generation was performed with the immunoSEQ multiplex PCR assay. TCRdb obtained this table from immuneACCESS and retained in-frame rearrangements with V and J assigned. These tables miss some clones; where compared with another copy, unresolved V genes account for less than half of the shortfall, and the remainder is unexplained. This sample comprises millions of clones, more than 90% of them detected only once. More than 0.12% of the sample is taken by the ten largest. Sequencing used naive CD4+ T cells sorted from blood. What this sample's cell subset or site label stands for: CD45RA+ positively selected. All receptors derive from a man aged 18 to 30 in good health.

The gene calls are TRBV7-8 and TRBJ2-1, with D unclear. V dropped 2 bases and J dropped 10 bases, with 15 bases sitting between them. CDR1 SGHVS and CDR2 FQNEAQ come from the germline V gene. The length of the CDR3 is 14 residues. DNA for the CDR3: TGTGCCAGCAGCTTATTAGACCAGAACACGGAGCAGTTCTTC. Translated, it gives CASSLLDQNTEQFF.

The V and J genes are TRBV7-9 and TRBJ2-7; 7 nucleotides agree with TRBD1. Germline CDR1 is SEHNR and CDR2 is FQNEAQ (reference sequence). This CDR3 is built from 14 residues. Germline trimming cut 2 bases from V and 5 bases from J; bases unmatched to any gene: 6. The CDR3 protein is CASSLQGVLDEQYF. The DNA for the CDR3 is TGTGCCAGCAGCTTACAGGGGGTCCTCGACGAGCAGTACTTC.

The CDR3 DNA reads as TGCAGCGCCACAGGGGTGGCGGACACAGATACGCAGTATTTT. It specifies CSATGVADTDTQYF. V gene TRBV29-1 combines with J gene TRBJ2-3, with TRBD1 matching 7 bases. The CDR3 covers 14 residues. Unmatched junction bases numbered 9, after V lost 7 bases and J lost 2 bases. Germline V gene lookup returns CDR1 SQVTM and CDR2 ANQGSEA.

CDR3 in amino acids: CSVTGAWTGENEKLFF. In nucleotides, the CDR3 is TGCAGCGTGACGGGAGCCTGGACAGGAGAAAATGAAAAACTGTTTTTT. The V gene is TRBV29-1, the J gene TRBJ1-4; 7 nucleotides align to TRBD1. The junction had 15 bases not matched to a gene; V was cut back by 6 bases and J by 5 bases. The CDR3 runs 16 residues. The germline gives CDR1 SQVTM, CDR2 ANQGSEA.

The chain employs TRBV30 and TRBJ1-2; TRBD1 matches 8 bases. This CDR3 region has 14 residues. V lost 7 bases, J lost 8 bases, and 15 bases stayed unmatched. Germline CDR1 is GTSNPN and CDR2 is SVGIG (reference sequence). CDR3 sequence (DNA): TGTGCCTCAGTTGGCCCAGGGGGCGCGGGGGGCTACACCTTC. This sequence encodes CASVGPGGAGGYTF.

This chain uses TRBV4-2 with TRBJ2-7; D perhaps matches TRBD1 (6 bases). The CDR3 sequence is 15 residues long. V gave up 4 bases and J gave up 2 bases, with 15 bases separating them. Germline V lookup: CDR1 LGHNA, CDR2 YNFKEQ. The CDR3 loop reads CASSPRQAQPYEQYF. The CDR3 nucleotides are TGTGCCAGCAGCCCCAGACAGGCTCAACCCTACGAGCAGTACTTC.

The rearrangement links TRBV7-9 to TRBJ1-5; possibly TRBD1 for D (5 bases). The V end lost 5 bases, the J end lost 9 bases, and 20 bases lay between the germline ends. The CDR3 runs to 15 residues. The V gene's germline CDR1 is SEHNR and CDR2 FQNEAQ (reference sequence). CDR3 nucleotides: TGTGCCAGCAGCGATACCGGGACGGCGGCGATGCCCCAGCATTTT. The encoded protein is CASSDTGTAAMPQHF.

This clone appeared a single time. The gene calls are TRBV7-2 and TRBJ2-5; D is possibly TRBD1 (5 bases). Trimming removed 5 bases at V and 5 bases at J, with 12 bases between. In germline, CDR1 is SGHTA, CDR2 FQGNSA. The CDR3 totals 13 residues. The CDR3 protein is CASSQGQAETQYF. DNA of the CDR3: TGTGCCAGCAGCCAAGGACAAGCCGAGACCCAGTACTTC.

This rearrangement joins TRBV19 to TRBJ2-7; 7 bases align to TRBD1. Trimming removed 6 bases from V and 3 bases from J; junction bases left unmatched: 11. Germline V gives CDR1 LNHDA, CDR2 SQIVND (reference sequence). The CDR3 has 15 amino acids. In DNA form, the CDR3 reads TGTGCCAGTAGGGGCCGGGACAGCCTCTTCTACGAGCAGTACTTC. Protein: CASRGRDSLFYEQYF.

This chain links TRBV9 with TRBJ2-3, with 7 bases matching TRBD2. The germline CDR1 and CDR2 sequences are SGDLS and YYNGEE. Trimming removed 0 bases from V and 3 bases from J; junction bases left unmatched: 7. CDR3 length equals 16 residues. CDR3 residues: CASSVDPAGRTDTQYF. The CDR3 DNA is TGTGCCAGCAGCGTAGATCCAGCGGGAAGGACAGATACGCAGTATTTT.